This TCR beta chain derives from a study of T cell changes during pregnancy in multiple sclerosis (dated by TCRdb to between 2018 and 2020). Regarding the study in general: The study examined how the T cell repertoire changed over the course of pregnancy in women with multiple sclerosis.

Libraries came from the immunoSEQ multiplex PCR assay. TCRdb stores this immuneACCESS table with in-frame sequences only. Part of the clones is absent; in the studies checked, under half of the shortfall reflects unresolved V genes, and no reason is known for the rest. This sample holds 30,000 to 40,000 clones; nearly 90% were observed only once. Over 0.45% of the sample is in the top ten clones. At the junction V is shortened by 4 bases and J by 6 bases, with 19 bases in between. The germline V gene supplies CDR1 SGHTA and CDR2 FQGNSA. The CDR3 has 15 amino acids, counting the end cysteine and phenylalanine. Only the CDR3 portion is preserved as DNA: 45 bases, with reading frame beginning at the first base. A remark on this clone: Its antigen remains undetermined. The input lacks base qualities; no much larger clone sits a single base away.

Recombination connected TRBV7-2 to TRBJ2-7, with TRBD2 perhaps the D gene, on 5 matching bases. The TCR originated in a female donor with multiple sclerosis, enrolled in a pregnancy study. The sample consisted of CD4+ T cells from peripheral blood mononuclear cells, taken in the second trimester of pregnancy. The nucleotides read TGTGCCAGCAGCTCCCGGGTAGCGAACCCTGTCGAGCAGTACTTC. Its translation is CASSSRVANPVEQYF.